This T cell receptor beta chain was sequenced during a study of CD8 T cells in ankylosing spondylitis (dated by TCRdb to 2017 to 2019). Regarding the study in general: T cell receptor beta repertoires were profiled in healthy donors and ankylosing spondylitis patients so that disease-linked TCR variants could be found. In total, the full study cohort was made up of 108 healthy donors and approximately 24 ankylosing spondylitis patients. Peripheral blood was sampled, and synovial fluid was additionally collected from ankylosing spondylitis patients. Study-wide findings and limitations: A TCR beta motif made up of several highly homologous amino acid variants appeared to be characteristic of blood from ankylosing spondylitis patients. According to the report, matched synovial fluid samples from ankylosing spondylitis patients were significantly enriched for the disease-linked clones. The disease-linked clones had a CD8+ phenotype and were found at relatively low frequencies in peripheral blood. Some motif variants were previously reported in synovial fluid and blood of reactive arthritis patients, suggesting common disease-initiation mechanisms.

From its cysteine to its phenylalanine, the CDR3 spans 14 amino acids. Only the CDR3 portion is preserved as DNA: 42 bases, with reading frame beginning at the first base. Trimming takes 2 bases from V and 3 bases from J, and the germline ends sit 12 bases apart. CDR1 and CDR2 are read off the germline V gene as SGDLS and YYNGEE. This clonotype was detected many times. Its antigen remains undetermined. Within one base of it there is no much larger clone, and no base qualities were kept. Sequencing relied on an Illumina HiSeq 2500. Quantitative 5'-RACE with molecular barcodes was the method used to prepare the TCR beta libraries. The original pipeline was this. Disease-linked TCR variants were identified with a new computational method built on a probabilistic model of VDJ rearrangement. TCRdb cleaned the public reads at Q25 with fastp, built clones with MiXCR and kept in-frame beta chains. Rows merge per CDR3 protein into single entries with the most common DNA and genes. The V and J calls come from TCRdb's annotation, not from the publication. Recorded for this sample are roughly 42,000 distinct CDR3 sequences; 2.5% to 3.5% of them occurred a single time. The ten largest clones capture 4.6% of the sample.

The rearrangement combines TRBV9 with TRBJ2-7, with a tentative D gene TRBD2 over 5 matching bases. This sequence was found in a male donor with ankylosing spondylitis or in good health (not recorded which). Sequenced: blood, either unsorted or a sorted T cell fraction (not recorded which). The bases read TGTGCCAGCAGCGTTGGCGGGTCGAACTACGAGCAGTACTTC. The encoded protein is CASSVGGSNYEQYF. The full variable domain, completed from the reference TRBV9 and TRBJ2-7 proteins outside the CDR3, reads DSGVTQTPKHLITATGQRVTLRCSPRSGDLSVYWYQQSLDQGLQFLIQYYNGEERAKGNILERFSAQQFPDLHSELNLSSLELGDSALYFCASSVGGSNYEQYFGPGTRLTVT.